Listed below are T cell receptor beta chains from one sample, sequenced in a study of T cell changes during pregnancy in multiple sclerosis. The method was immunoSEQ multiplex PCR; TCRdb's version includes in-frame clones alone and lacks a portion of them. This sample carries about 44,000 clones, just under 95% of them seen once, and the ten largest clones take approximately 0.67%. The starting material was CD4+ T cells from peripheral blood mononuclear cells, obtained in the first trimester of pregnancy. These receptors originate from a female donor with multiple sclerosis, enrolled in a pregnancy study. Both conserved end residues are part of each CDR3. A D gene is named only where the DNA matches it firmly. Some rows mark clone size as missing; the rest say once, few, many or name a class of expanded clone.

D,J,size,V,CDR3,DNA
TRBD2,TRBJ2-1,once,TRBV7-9,CASSLKTSVDYNEQFF,TGTGCCAGCAGCTTAAAGACTAGCGTGGACTACAATGAGCAGTTCTTC
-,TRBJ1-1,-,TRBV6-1,CASRPGRGFTEAFF,TGTGCCAGCAGACCCGGACGGGGTTTCACTGAAGCTTTCTTT
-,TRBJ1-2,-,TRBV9,CASSVSGGNYGYTF,TGTGCCAGCAGCGTATCGGGGGGTAACTATGGCTACACCTTC
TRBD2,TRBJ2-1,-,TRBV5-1,CASSRGTSGIVYNEQFF,TGCGCCAGCAGCCGCGGGACTAGCGGGATCGTCTACAATGAGCAGTTCTTC
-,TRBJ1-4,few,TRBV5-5,CASSVTVNEKLFF,TGTGCCAGCAGCGTGACAGTTAATGAAAAACTGTTTTTT
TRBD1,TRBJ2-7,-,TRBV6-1,CASRYLGGKGAF,TGTGCCAGCAGGTACTTAGGGGGCAAAGGGGCCTTC
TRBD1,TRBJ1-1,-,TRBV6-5,CASSHTGGNTEAFF,TGTGCCAGCAGTCACACAGGGGGGAACACTGAAGCTTTCTTT
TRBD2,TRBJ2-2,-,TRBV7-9,CASSHGSSGSTGELFF,TGTGCCAGCAGCCATGGGTCTAGCGGGAGTACCGGGGAGCTGTTTTTT
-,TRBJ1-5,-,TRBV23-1,CASSQSNRECNQPQHF,TGCGCCAGCAGTCAATCAAACAGGGAATGCAATCAGCCCCAGCATTTT
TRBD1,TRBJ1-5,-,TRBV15,CATSRVQGFNQPQHF,TGTGCCACCAGCAGAGTACAGGGGTTTAATCAGCCCCAGCATTTT
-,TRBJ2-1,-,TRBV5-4,CASSFASRNEQFF,TGTGCCAGCAGCTTCGCATCCCGGAATGAGCAGTTCTTC
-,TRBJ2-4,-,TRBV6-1,CASSEAGTGGGGGF,TGTGCCAGCAGTGAAGCCGGGACAGGTGGGGGGGGTGGCTTC
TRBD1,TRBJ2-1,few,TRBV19,CASSERQGRGNEQFF,TGTGCCAGTAGCGAACGACAGGGAAGGGGAAATGAGCAGTTCTTC
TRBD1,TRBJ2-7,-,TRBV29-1,CSVEGTRQGANRGEQYF,TGCAGCGTTGAAGGTACTCGACAGGGGGCGAATCGGGGGGAGCAGTACTTC
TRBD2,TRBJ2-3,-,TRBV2,CASSRLASSTDTQYF,TGTGCCAGCAGCAGACTAGCGTCTAGCACAGATACGCAGTATTTT
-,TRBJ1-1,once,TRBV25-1,CASSEAGLTEAFF,TGTGCCAGCAGTGAGGCGGGGTTAACTGAAGCTTTCTTT